The TCR beta chain under discussion was sequenced for a study of blood T cell repertoires in COVID-19 (dated by TCRdb to 2018 to 2020). Turning to the overall study: Samples from collaborators originated in the United States, Italy and Spain and spanned both the acute and convalescent phases of COVID-19. HLA class I and class II types, where available, came from metadata supplied by the sample provider rather than from assay-based typing. Subjects who had been exposed to COVID-19, were actively infected with it, or had recovered from it provided the deeply sampled blood TCRbeta repertoires that made up the dataset. The repertoires were released in a freely available public database meant as a resource for research on the immune response to SARS-CoV-2. The prospective study material was composed of cDNA or gDNA derived from T cells, B-cell-depleted T cells, or PBMCs. Samples were obtained from the ongoing ImmuneRACE study (first 160 participants) and from 1,200 or so subjects provided by 6 global collaborators. Nearly every sample came with metadata listing a de-identified subject ID, COVID-19 status, age in years and sex.

The V end loses 5 bases and the J end loses 3 bases, and a stretch of 8 bases separates them. The cysteine opens and the phenylalanine closes a CDR3 of 13 amino acids. Only the CDR3 portion is preserved as DNA: 39 bases, with reading frame beginning at the first base. According to the germline V gene, CDR1 reads SNHLY and CDR2 reads FYNNEI. TCRbeta CDR3 regions were amplified from genomic DNA by means of the immunoSEQ Assay, a bias-controlled multiplex PCR. Per the original workflow: The number of nucleated cells in each sample was estimated from the amplification of reference gene primers within the assay. To quantify the absolute abundance of each unique TCRbeta CDR3 rearrangement, sequence reads were collapsed and filtered. For each sample, productive Simpson clonality was calculated as the square root of Simpson's diversity index over productive rearrangements. TCRdb limited this immuneACCESS table to in-frame rearrangements with V and J called. A share of clones is missing; checked studies link under half to unresolved V genes, and the rest is unexplained. V, J and clone size reflect that table, while D and trimming were determined from the DNA. The sample table records approximately 670,000 clones; 70% to 90% of these occur just once. Roughly 0.25% of the sample goes to the ten largest clones.

The study at large found these results: The quantity of clinical and demographic metadata differed by source and by participant and was supplied without curation.

Notes on this clone: What antigen it recognizes has not been identified. Base qualities are not provided; no much larger clone lies one nucleotide away.

Each collaborating institution followed its own protocols to collect whole blood in K2EDTA tubes. For TCRbeta analysis, collaborators shipped samples as frozen whole blood, isolated PBMCs, or DNA extracted from either of those sample types. Sequenced material: peripheral blood. Recombination linked TRBV2 to TRBJ1-5; the D segment cannot be called with confidence. The source of this sequence is a woman aged 18-29 years with acute or convalescent COVID-19. The CDR3 reads CASSSGFNQPQHF. The nucleotide sequence is TGTGCCAGCAGTAGCGGGTTCAATCAGCCCCAGCATTTT. The CDR3 plus the reference TRBV2 and TRBJ1-5 genes for the other parts give the full variable domain: EPEVTQTPSHQVTQMGQEVILRCVPISNHLYFYWYRQILGQKVEFLVSFYNNEISEKSEIFDDQFSVERPDGSNFTLKIRSTKLEDSAMYFCASSSGFNQPQHFGDGTRLSIL.